The present T cell receptor beta chain was sequenced within a study of blood T cells in healthy people across ages. The germline V and J ends were trimmed by 6 bases and 5 bases, with 17 bases remaining between them. The CDR3 is 14 residues long. Germline CDR1 reads MNHEY; CDR2 reads SVGEGT. Sample-barcoded 5' priming and a J-beta primer mix drove a second PCR of 7 to 11 cycles. Each CDR3 protein is one row after TCRdb ran MiXCR on the 5' RACE reads. The sample consists of about 680,000 distinct CDR3 sequences, around half of them appearing once. Study outcomes and limitations: The recorded TCR beta diversity per million T cells decreased in a roughly linear manner with age.

This clonotype was detected only a few times. Its cognate antigen is unknown. The authors isolated at least 6 million PBMCs per sample. Total RNA extracted from each sample amounted to at least 6 micrograms. The genes are TRBV6-2 or TRBV6-3 and TRBJ2-7; perhaps D is TRBD1 or TRBD2 (5 bases each). This TCR derives from a woman aged 55 to 70 in good health. The sequenced material came from blood. The CDR3 reads CASSPPPGSNEQYF. CDR3 DNA sequence: TGTGCCAGCAGCCCACCGCCAGGGAGCAACGAGCAGTACTTC.